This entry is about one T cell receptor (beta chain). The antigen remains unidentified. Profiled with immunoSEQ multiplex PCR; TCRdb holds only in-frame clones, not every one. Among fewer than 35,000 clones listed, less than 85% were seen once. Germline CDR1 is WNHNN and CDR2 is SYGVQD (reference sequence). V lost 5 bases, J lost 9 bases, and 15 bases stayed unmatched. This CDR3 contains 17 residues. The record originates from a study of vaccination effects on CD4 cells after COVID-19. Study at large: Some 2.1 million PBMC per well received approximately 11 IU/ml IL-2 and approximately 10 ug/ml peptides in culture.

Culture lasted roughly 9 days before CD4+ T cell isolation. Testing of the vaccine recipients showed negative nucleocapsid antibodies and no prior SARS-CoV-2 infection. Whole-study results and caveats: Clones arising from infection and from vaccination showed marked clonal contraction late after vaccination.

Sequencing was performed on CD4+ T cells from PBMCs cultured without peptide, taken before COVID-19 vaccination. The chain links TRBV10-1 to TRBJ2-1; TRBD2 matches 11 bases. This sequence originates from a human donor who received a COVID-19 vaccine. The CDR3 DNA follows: TGCGCCAGCAGTAGGACTAGCGGGCCGACCTTTGGTAGTGAGCAGTTCTTC. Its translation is CASSRTSGPTFGSEQFF.